A single sample gave rise to the 21 T cell receptor beta chains below, sequenced in a study of blood T cells in healthy people across ages. For the second PCR, which ran for about 6 to 12 cycles, a sample-barcoded 5' primer and a J-beta primer mix were used. TCRdb ran MiXCR on the 5' RACE reads and lists one entry per CDR3 protein. Counted here are 550,000 to 600,000 distinct CDR3 sequences, 40% to 55% occurring once; the ten biggest clones make up approximately 25%. Sequencing was done on a sample of blood. These receptors originate from a man older than 75 in good health.

For this clonotype: A much larger clonotype is one base distant, so this may be a read error. V gene TRBV7-2 combines with J gene TRBJ2-7; tentatively, D is TRBD1 or TRBD2 (5 bases each). Germline loops: CDR1 SGHTA, CDR2 FQGNSA. Deletions cut 5 bases from V and 6 bases from J, with 14 bases between. The CDR3 spans 13 residues. For the CDR3, the DNA is TGTGCCAGCAGCCCCCCGGGGCCCTGCGAGCAGTACTTC. This translates into CASSPPGPCEQYF.

This clonotype was seen just once. CDR3 in DNA: TGTGCCAGCAGCTTTTCCAGCGGAAGAGGCCCAGATACGCAGTATTTT. Translation: CASSFSSGRGPDTQYF. The chain has TRBV7-9 and TRBJ2-3; the D gene is possibly TRBD2 (5 bases). The CDR3 has 16 amino acids. V dropped 3 bases and J dropped 4 bases, with 17 bases sitting between them. Germline V gene sequence: CDR1 SEHNR, CDR2 FQNEAQ (reference sequence).

There are a few counts of this clonotype. The chain is built from TRBV7-2 and TRBJ2-7; 11 bases are a match to TRBD2. V shed 1 base, J shed 2 bases, and the junction held 4 bases outside the gene matches. There are 16 residues in the CDR3. Germline V CDR1 and CDR2: SGHTA, FQGNSA. The CDR3 DNA reads as TGTGCCAGCAGCTTAGTGCTAGCGGGGGGAACCTACGAGCAGTACTTC. Translating it yields CASSLVLAGGTYEQYF.

The rearrangement uses TRBV20-1 and TRBJ2-7; a possible D gene is TRBD2 (5 bases). The germline V gene encodes CDR1 DFQATT and CDR2 SNEGSKA (reference sequence). This CDR3 contains 14 residues. V lost 1 base, J lost 7 bases, and 17 bases lay in between. The CDR3 spells CSARVTTASGEQYF. In nucleotides, the CDR3 is TGCAGTGCTAGAGTGACTACCGCGTCGGGGGAGCAGTACTTC.

The CDR3 is CASRRTGSTDTQYF. CDR3 coding DNA: TGTGCCAGCAGGCGGACAGGGAGCACAGATACGCAGTATTTT. This sequence joins TRBV9 and TRBJ2-3, with TRBD1 identical over 8 bases. This CDR3 contains 14 residues. Trimming at V came to 5 bases and at J to 0 bases, leaving 2 bases not matched to a gene. Germline loops: CDR1 SGDLS, CDR2 YYNGEE.

The chain carries TRBV11-2 and TRBJ2-4, with D unresolved. The germline V gene has CDR1 SGHAT and CDR2 FQNNGV. This CDR3 spans 15 amino acids. Trimming took 5 bases from V and 0 from J, leaving 11 bases between them. CDR3 in DNA: TGTGCCAGCAGCCCTCTCTCGGGAGCCAAAAACATTCAGTACTTC. Amino acids: CASSPLSGAKNIQYF.

This clonotype was counted a few times. The chain employs TRBV29-1 and TRBJ1-2; D possibly corresponds to TRBD1 (5 bases). The CDR3 length is 13 residues. Trimming left V 6 bases short and J 0 bases short, with 11 bases between. CDR1 and CDR2 (germline): SQVTM, ANQGSEA. CDR3: CSVGTPPNYGYTF. CDR3 bases: TGCAGCGTCGGGACGCCGCCTAACTATGGCTACACCTTC. The full variable domain, rest sourced from reference TRBV29-1 and TRBJ1-2, is SAVISQKPSRDICQRGTSLTIQCQVDSQVTMMFWYRQQPGQSLTLIATANQGSEATYESGFVIDKFPISRPNLTFSTLTVSNMSPEDSSIYLCSVGTPPNYGYTFGSGTRLTVV.

This clonotype was detected many times. V is TRBV7-9 and J is TRBJ2-1; unclear D gene. CDR3 size: 14 residues. Germline V gene data show CDR1 as SEHNR and CDR2 as FQNEAQ (reference sequence). The germline V and J ends were trimmed by 1 base and 3 bases, with 7 bases remaining between them. CDR3: CASSLGRNYNEQFF. Written as DNA, the CDR3 is TGTGCCAGCAGCTTAGGGCGGAACTACAATGAGCAGTTCTTC.

V is TRBV29-1 and J is TRBJ1-2; TRBD1 matches at 8 bases. CDR3 length: 13 residues. Germline V gene sequence: CDR1 SQVTM, CDR2 ANQGSEA. Unmatched junction bases numbered 11, after V lost 6 bases and J lost 8 bases. DNA for the CDR3: TGCAGCGTCTCCGTAGACAGGGGTTACGGCTACACCTTC. This encodes CSVSVDRGYGYTF.

The chain joins TRBV2 to TRBJ2-7, with no clear D. Germline loops: CDR1 SNHLY, CDR2 FYNNEI. This CDR3 has 12 amino acids. Between the trimmed V and J ends, which lost 0 bases and 2 bases, there was a span of 2 bases. CDR3 amino acids: CASSEAAYEQYF. CDR3 in DNA: TGTGCCAGCAGTGAAGCGGCCTACGAGCAGTACTTC.

V is TRBV29-1 and J is TRBJ2-7; D is unclear. Germline CDR1 SQVTM, CDR2 ANQGSEA. Trimming took off 4 bases at V and 1 base at J, with 17 bases between the two ends. The CDR3 covers 15 residues. The CDR3 protein is CSVVPAVTKSYEQYF. CDR3 bases: TGCAGCGTTGTTCCCGCCGTCACGAAATCCTACGAGCAGTACTTC.

This clonotype was picked up one time. V and J are TRBV4-3 and TRBJ2-4, with D uncertain. This CDR3 has 15 residues. Germline CDR1 and CDR2: LGHNA and YSLEER. V was cut by 0 bases and J by 1 base, with 7 bases left in between. CDR3 sequence (DNA): TGCGCCAGCAGCCAAGATTACAGCGCCAAAAACATTCAGTACTTC. Translated, it gives CASSQDYSAKNIQYF.

The rearrangement links TRBV4-1 to TRBJ2-7, with D possibly TRBD2 on 6 matching bases. Trimming removed 1 base at V and 5 bases at J, with 15 bases between. There are 15 residues in the CDR3. Germline-derived CDR1 and CDR2 are MGHRA and YSYEKL. The CDR3 bases are TGCGCCAGCAGCCAAGGGGGAGGCCCCGCGCACGAGCAGTACTTC. Amino acid sequence: CASSQGGGPAHEQYF.

The rearrangement joins TRBV5-1 to TRBJ2-1, with TRBD1 matching over 8 bases. Germline V gives CDR1 SGHRS, CDR2 YFSETQ. V lost 3 bases, J lost 7 bases, and 12 bases stayed unmatched. The CDR3 runs to 16 residues. This chain's CDR3 is CASSWGVGQGGNEQFF. Here the CDR3 DNA reads TGCGCCAGCAGCTGGGGAGTAGGACAGGGAGGTAATGAGCAGTTCTTC.

The V gene is TRBV10-1, the J gene TRBJ1-6; the D is unclear. Germline CDR1 reads WNHNN; CDR2 reads SYGVQD (reference sequence). V was clipped by 1 base and J by 9 bases, with 10 bases between them. There are 14 residues in the CDR3. The DNA of the CDR3 is TGCGCCAGCAGTGAGTACGGATTAGGTTCACCCCTCCACTTT. Protein sequence: CASSEYGLGSPLHF.

V gene TRBV3-1 combines with J gene TRBJ1-1; TRBD1 might be the D (5 bases). Trimming took 3 bases from V and 6 from J, leaving 14 bases between them. Germline lookup yields CDR1 LGHDT and CDR2 YNNKEL (reference sequence). This CDR3 is built from 14 residues. The chain's CDR3 is CASSHLRGVAEAFF. The CDR3 coding sequence is TGTGCCAGCAGCCACCTCCGAGGGGTGGCTGAAGCTTTCTTT.

V gene TRBV20-1 combines with J gene TRBJ2-3; 9 bases are a match to TRBD2. The CDR3 is made up of 16 amino acids. The germline CDR1 and CDR2 sequences are DFQATT and SNEGSKA (reference sequence). The J segment lost 0 bases and the V segment lost 5 bases, leaving 9 bases of the junction unmatched. The CDR3 loop reads CSAGRGGRASTDTQYF. DNA for the CDR3: TGCAGTGCTGGGAGGGGCGGGAGGGCCAGCACAGATACGCAGTATTTT.

J is TRBJ1-5 and V is TRBV6-4; D remains ambiguous. The germline V gene encodes CDR1 MRHNA and CDR2 SNTAGT. Between the trimmed V and J ends, which lost 4 bases and 1 base, there was a span of 5 bases. The CDR3 loop spans 13 amino acids. CDR3: CASSAESNQPQHF. In nucleotides, the CDR3 is TGTGCCAGCAGTGCGGAAAGCAATCAGCCCCAGCATTTT.

There are a few counts of this clonotype. The V gene is TRBV20-1, the J gene TRBJ2-3; TRBD2 aligns across 10 bases. Trimming took 4 bases from V and 6 from J; bases not matched to a gene: 10. The CDR3 has 15 amino acids. Germline V lookup: CDR1 DFQATT, CDR2 SNEGSKA (reference sequence). CDR3 protein: CSATDSGRTGDTQYF. In nucleotides, the CDR3 is TGCAGTGCTACGGATAGCGGGAGGACCGGGGATACGCAGTATTTT.

This clonotype has only a few counts. The chain employs TRBV28 and TRBJ2-7; 8 nucleotides align to TRBD1. With 8 bases clipped from V and 6 bases from J, the junction kept 12 bases outside the gene matches. Germline CDR1 reads MDHEN; CDR2 reads SYDVKM. This CDR3 spans 14 amino acids. The CDR3 loop is CASRAGGAKVEQYF. DNA of the CDR3: TGTGCCAGCCGAGCAGGGGGCGCTAAAGTCGAGCAGTACTTC.

This clonotype was recorded a few times. V is TRBV6-5 and J is TRBJ2-3; 8 positions match TRBD1. Germline V gene data show CDR1 as MNHEY and CDR2 as SVGAGI. CDR3 length: 14 residues. The V segment lost 6 bases and the J segment 5 bases; nucleotides outside the gene matches: 7. CDR3 in DNA: TGTGCCAGCAGGTCGCCAGGGGGCCTAGATACGCAGTATTTT. It translates to CASRSPGGLDTQYF.